One and the same sample provided the 8 T cell receptor beta chains below, sequenced in a study of control samples from healthy donors and cancer patients. Sequenced by immunoSEQ multiplex PCR; TCRdb stores in-frame clones only, minus some. The sample lists about 130,000 clones; approximately 92% were seen once. The sequenced material came from blood. The receptors come from a man between 40 and 49 years old in good health.

The chain combines TRBV3-1 (or the pseudogene TRBV3-2) with TRBJ2-1, with D possibly TRBD2 on 5 matching bases. V dropped 6 bases and J dropped 9 bases, with 12 bases sitting between them. This CDR3 has 12 amino acids. Germline assignment: CDR1 LGHDT and CDR2 YNNKEL (reference sequence). The CDR3 DNA reads TGTGCCAGCAGGCAATCCGGAGGTGAGCAGTTCTTC. Protein product: CASRQSGGEQFF.

The genes are TRBV6-5 and TRBJ2-1, with TRBD1 identical over 8 bases. CDR1 is MNHEY, CDR2 SVGAGI, per germline. Unmatched junction bases numbered 1, after V lost 0 bases and J lost 6 bases. The CDR3 runs to 14 residues. For the CDR3, the DNA is TGTGCCAGCAGTTACTCGACAGGGGTCAATGAGCAGTTCTTC. Translation gives CASSYSTGVNEQFF.

To note about this clone: Other DNA sequences from this sample encode an identical CDR3 as well. The chain joins TRBV7-9 to TRBJ2-7; a possible D gene is TRBD1 (5 bases). Germline V gives CDR1 SEHNR, CDR2 FQNEAQ (reference sequence). Trimming removed 4 bases from V and 4 bases from J, with 8 bases in between. This CDR3 region has 12 residues. In DNA, the CDR3 is TGTGCCAGCAGCTCTAGGGGTTACGAGCAGTACTTC. It specifies CASSSRGYEQYF.

The genes are TRBV30 and TRBJ2-7; D might be TRBD2 (7 bases). The CDR3 is 13 amino acids. Germline CDR1 GTSNPN, CDR2 SVGIG (reference sequence). The V end lost 0 bases, the J end lost 4 bases, and 10 bases lay between the germline ends. This chain's CDR3 is CAWSVKGGYEQYF. As DNA, the CDR3 is TGTGCCTGGAGTGTAAAGGGGGGGTACGAGCAGTACTTC.

This chain uses TRBV10-3 with TRBJ2-7; 13 bases agree with TRBD2. V gave up 2 bases and J gave up 3 bases; unmatched junction bases: 7. Germline V CDR1 and CDR2: ENHRY, SYGVKD. The CDR3 is made up of 17 amino acids. The CDR3: CAISESGRTSGGYEQYF. CDR3 nucleotide sequence: TGTGCCATCAGTGAGAGCGGGAGGACTAGCGGGGGCTACGAGCAGTACTTC.

The chain links TRBV10-3 to TRBJ2-7, with D possibly being TRBD1 (5 bases). Germline V CDR1 and CDR2: ENHRY, SYGVKD. The CDR3 consists of 12 residues. Trimming pared 5 bases from V and 7 bases from J, leaving 12 bases between. CDR3 sequence: CAISPGNREQYF. CDR3 nucleotide sequence: TGTGCCATCAGTCCAGGTAACAGGGAGCAGTACTTC.

The V call is TRBV5-4, the J call TRBJ2-7, with 7 positions matching TRBD1. V shed 4 bases, J shed 2 bases, and the junction held 9 bases outside the gene matches. Germline V CDR1 and CDR2: SGHNT, YYREEE (reference sequence). The CDR3 has 15 residues. The CDR3 DNA reads as TGTGCCAGCAGCCATGGACAGGCCAGCGCCTACGAGCAGTACTTC. This gives the protein CASSHGQASAYEQYF.

The chain recombines TRBV7-9 with TRBJ1-2, with 8 bases aligning to TRBD1. The ends lost 4 bases at V and 0 bases at J; junction bases unmatched: 4. Germline-derived CDR1 and CDR2 are SEHNR and FQNEAQ (reference sequence). There are 15 residues in the CDR3. CDR3 sequence reads: CASSSGGASNYGYTF. CDR3 in DNA: TGTGCCAGCAGCTCAGGGGGCGCTTCTAACTATGGCTACACCTTC.